Shown below are 9 T cell receptor beta chains from a single sample sequenced in a study of tumor-infiltrating lymphocytes in primary liver carcinoma. RNA and DNA were co-extracted from about 19-30 mg of unsorted bulk tissue. The template, roughly 550 ng total RNA, yielded TCR beta cDNA made with a constant-region primer. Library construction for TCR beta comprised three nested multiplex PCR rounds performed with slightly modified ARM-PCR. Amplification in the first two PCR rounds was performed using TRBV1-TRBV30 forward primers and a C-beta reverse primer for 9 to 11 cycles each. Using its own MiXCR run on the multiplex PCR reads, TCRdb lists one record per CDR3 protein. The repertoire consists of fewer than 90,000 distinct CDR3 sequences, with around 70% occurring once and the leading ten covering approximately 19%. Sequencing was done on a sample of liver tumor tissue from sampling region 1. Subset here: tumor region T1, superior pole. Source of these receptors: a man between 40 and 49 years old with primary liver carcinoma and hepatitis B virus infection.

About this clonotype itself: A much larger clone lies one base from this, so it may be a read error. V gene TRBV28 combines with J gene TRBJ1-2, with 8 bases fitting TRBD1. Germline V gene data show CDR1 as MDHEN and CDR2 as SYDVKM. The CDR3 is 15 amino acids. J gave up 5 bases and V 5 bases, and 10 bases lay outside the gene matches. This CDR3 is CASSITGGSLYGYTF. CDR3 coding DNA: TGTGCCAGCAGTATAACAGGGGGTTCGTTATATGGCTACACCTTC.

This clonotype has ten or more counts. The V and J genes are TRBV28 and TRBJ2-5; TRBD1 aligns across 7 bases. Trimming at V came to 4 bases and at J to 2 bases, leaving 1 base not matched to a gene. Per the germline V gene, CDR1 is MDHEN and CDR2 is SYDVKM. The CDR3 is 13 amino acids. The CDR3 here is CASSSDRQETQYF. The CDR3 DNA reads as TGTGCCAGCAGTTCGGACAGGCAAGAGACCCAGTACTTC.

The V and J genes are TRBV11-2 and TRBJ2-3; 9 bases are shared with TRBD2. Germline CDR1 and CDR2: SGHAT and FQNNGV. The CDR3 spans 16 residues. V shed 5 bases and J 6 bases; nucleotides not matched to a gene: 12. For the CDR3, the DNA is TGTGCCAGCAGCCCCCCGACTAGCGGCAACGCTGATACGCAGTATTTT. Translation: CASSPPTSGNADTQYF.

This clonotype has at least ten counts. This chain joins TRBV29-1 and TRBJ2-7; 11 bases line up with TRBD1. Losses at the gene ends were 7 bases for V and 1 base for J; bases not matched to a gene: 6. From germline, CDR1 is SQVTM and CDR2 ANQGSEA. The CDR3 has 14 amino acids. Here the CDR3 reads CSAQGQGASYEQYF. The DNA for the CDR3 is TGCAGCGCCCAAGGACAGGGGGCTTCCTACGAGCAGTACTTC.

Turning to this clonotype: One end of the junction is discordant with germline, which a read error may explain. J is TRBJ1-1 and V is TRBV4-2; perhaps TRBD1 as D (5 bases). Germline V gene data show CDR1 as LGHNA and CDR2 as YNFKEQ. The CDR3 runs 16 residues. CDR3 protein: CAGSQDSGRVNTEAFF. The CDR3 DNA is TGTGCCGGCAGCCAAGATTCAGGGAGAGTAAACACTGAAGCTTTCTTT.

This clonotype appeared many times. The CDR3 nucleotides read TGTGCCAGCAGTTTAGGGGAGGGGGAGACCCAGTACTTC. Residues: CASSLGEGETQYF. The chain combines TRBV12-3 or TRBV12-4 with TRBJ2-5, with TRBD2 identical over 7 bases. Trimming took 1 base from V and 5 from J; bases not matched to a gene: 1. The CDR3 is made up of 13 amino acids.

Concerning this clonotype itself: At one of its ends the junction is not consistent with the germline gene, which may arise from a read error. This chain joins TRBV11-2 and TRBJ2-7; a possible D gene is TRBD2 (6 bases). The CDR3 is 17 residues long. Germline CDR1 SGHAT, CDR2 FQNNGV. The CDR3 loop is CVSSQGLVGSPFYEQYF. Here the CDR3 DNA reads TGTGTCAGCAGCCAGGGACTGGTGGGTTCCCCTTTCTACGAGCAGTACTTC.

This clonotype was seen ten or more times. The V and J genes are TRBV29-1 and TRBJ2-5; weak D call: TRBD2 (5 bases). The CDR3 has 13 residues. Germline-derived CDR1 and CDR2 are SQVTM and ANQGSEA. V lost 7 bases to trimming and J lost 1 base, with 13 bases between them. The CDR3 is CSGAAAPQETQYF. For the CDR3, the DNA is TGCAGCGGAGCGGCCGCCCCCCAAGAGACCCAGTACTTC.

This clonotype was counted many times. The chain combines TRBV4-1 with TRBJ2-7; D is perhaps TRBD1 (5 bases). This CDR3 has 21 residues. In germline, CDR1 is MGHRA, CDR2 YSYEKL. Trimming took off 3 bases at V and 1 base at J, with 31 bases between the two ends. DNA for the CDR3: TGCGCCAGCAGCCAGCTTCTTCTTGCCCTACCGGACAAACTTGGTTCCTACGAGCAGTACTTC. Residues: CASSQLLLALPDKLGSYEQYF.